Sequencing of this T cell receptor beta chain was carried out in a study of T cell changes during pregnancy in multiple sclerosis. Profiling relied on immunoSEQ multiplex PCR, and the TCRdb table lists in-frame clones only, not all of them. This table has around 30,000 clones, 89% appearing once. Germline V CDR1 and CDR2: SGHAT, FQDESV (reference sequence). CDR3 length: 16 residues. V was clipped by 5 bases and J by 3 bases, with 19 bases between them. This sequence joins TRBV11-1 and TRBJ1-1, with a possible D match to TRBD1 (5 bases). The receptor was derived from a female donor with multiple sclerosis, enrolled in a pregnancy study. The source was CD8+ T cells from peripheral blood mononuclear cells, collected in the second trimester of pregnancy. CDR3 nucleotides: TGTGCCAGCAGCCATCCGCCCCGGGGGTGGGACACTGAAGCTTTCTTT. The encoded protein is CASSHPPRGWDTEAFF.